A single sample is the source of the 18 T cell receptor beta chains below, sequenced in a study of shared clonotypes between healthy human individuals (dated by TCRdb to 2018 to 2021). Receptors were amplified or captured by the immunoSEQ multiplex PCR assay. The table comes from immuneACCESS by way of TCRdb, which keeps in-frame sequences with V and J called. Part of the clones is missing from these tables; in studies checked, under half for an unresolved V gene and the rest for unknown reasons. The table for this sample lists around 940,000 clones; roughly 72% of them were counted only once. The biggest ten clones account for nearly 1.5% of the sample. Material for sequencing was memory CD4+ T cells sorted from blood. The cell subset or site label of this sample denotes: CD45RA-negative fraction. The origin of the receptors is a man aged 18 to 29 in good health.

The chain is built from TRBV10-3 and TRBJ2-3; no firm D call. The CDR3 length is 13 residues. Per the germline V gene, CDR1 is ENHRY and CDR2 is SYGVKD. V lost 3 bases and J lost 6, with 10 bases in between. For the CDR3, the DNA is TGTGCCATCAGTGATTCGACCGAGGATACGCAGTATTTT. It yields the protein CAISDSTEDTQYF.

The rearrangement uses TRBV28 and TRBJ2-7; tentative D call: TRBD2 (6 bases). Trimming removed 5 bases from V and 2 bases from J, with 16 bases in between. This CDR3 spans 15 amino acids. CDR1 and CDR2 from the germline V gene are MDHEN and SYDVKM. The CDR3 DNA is TGTGCCAGCAGTCCCCGGGACTTCCCTACCTACGAGCAGTACTTC. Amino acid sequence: CASSPRDFPTYEQYF.

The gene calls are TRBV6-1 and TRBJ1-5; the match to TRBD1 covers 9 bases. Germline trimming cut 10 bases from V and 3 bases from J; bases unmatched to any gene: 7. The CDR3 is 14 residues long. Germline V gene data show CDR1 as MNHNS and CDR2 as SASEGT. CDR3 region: CATRTGVLNQPQHF. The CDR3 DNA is TGTGCCACCAGGACAGGGGTGCTCAATCAGCCCCAGCATTTT.

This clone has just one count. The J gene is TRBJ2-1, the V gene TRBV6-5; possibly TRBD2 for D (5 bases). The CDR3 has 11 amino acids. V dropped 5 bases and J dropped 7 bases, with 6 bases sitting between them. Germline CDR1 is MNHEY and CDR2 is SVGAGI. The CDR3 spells CASSRENEQFF. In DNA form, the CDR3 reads TGTGCCAGCAGTAGGGAGAATGAGCAGTTCTTC.

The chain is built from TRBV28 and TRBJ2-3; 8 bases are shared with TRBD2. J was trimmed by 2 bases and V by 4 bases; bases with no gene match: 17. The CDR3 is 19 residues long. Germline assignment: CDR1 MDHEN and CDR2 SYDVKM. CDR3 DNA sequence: TGTGCCAGCAGTTCCCCCACAGCGGGGGATTCTCTTTACACAGATACGCAGTATTTT. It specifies CASSSPTAGDSLYTDTQYF.

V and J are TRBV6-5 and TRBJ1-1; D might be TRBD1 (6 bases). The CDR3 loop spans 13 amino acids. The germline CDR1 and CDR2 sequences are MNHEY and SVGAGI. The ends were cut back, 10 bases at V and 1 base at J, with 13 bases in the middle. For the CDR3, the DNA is TGTGCCACGATCCGGGACACGAACACTGAAGCTTTCTTT. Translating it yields CATIRDTNTEAFF.

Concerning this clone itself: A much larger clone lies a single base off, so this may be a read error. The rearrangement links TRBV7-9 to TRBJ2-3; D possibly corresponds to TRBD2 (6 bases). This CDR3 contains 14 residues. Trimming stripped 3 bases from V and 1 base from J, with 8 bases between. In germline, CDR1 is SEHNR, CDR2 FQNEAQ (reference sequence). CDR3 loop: CASSFGGGTDTQYF. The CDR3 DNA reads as TGTGCCAGCAGCTTTGGAGGGGGCACAGATACGCAGTATTTT.

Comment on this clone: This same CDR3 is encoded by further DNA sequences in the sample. As DNA, the CDR3 is TGTGCCAGCAGCTTAGGCCAGAATCAGCCCCAGCATTTT. This codes for CASSLGQNQPQHF. The chain combines TRBV7-9 with TRBJ1-5; no reliable D call. CDR1 is SEHNR, CDR2 FQNEAQ, per germline (reference sequence). This CDR3 region has 13 residues. V lost 1 base to trimming and J lost 4 bases, with 5 bases between them.

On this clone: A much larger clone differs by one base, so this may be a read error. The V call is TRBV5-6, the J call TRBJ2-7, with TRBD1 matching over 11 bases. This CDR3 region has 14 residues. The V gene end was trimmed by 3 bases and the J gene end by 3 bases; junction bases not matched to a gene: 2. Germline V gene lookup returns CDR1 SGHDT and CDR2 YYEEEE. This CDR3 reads CASSYGTGGYEQYF. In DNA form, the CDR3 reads TGTGCCAGCAGCTACGGGACAGGGGGCTACGAGCAGTACTTC.

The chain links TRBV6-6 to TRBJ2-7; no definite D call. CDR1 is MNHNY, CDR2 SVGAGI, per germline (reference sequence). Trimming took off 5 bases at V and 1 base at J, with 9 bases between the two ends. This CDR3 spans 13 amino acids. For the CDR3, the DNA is TGTGCCAGCAGTCCCTGGGGTTCCTACGAGCAGTACTTC. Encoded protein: CASSPWGSYEQYF.

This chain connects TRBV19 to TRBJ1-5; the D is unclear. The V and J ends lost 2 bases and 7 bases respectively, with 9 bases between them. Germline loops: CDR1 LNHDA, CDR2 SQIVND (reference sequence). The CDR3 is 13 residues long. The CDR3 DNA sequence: TGTGCCAGTAGTATACCCCCGAGCCAGCCCCAGCATTTT. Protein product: CASSIPPSQPQHF.

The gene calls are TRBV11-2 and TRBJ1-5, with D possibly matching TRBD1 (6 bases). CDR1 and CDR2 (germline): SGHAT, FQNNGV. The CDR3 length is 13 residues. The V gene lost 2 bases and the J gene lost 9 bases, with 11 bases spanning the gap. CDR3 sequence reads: CASSLQGPGPQHF. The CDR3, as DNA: TGTGCCAGCAGCTTACAGGGGCCTGGGCCCCAGCATTTT.

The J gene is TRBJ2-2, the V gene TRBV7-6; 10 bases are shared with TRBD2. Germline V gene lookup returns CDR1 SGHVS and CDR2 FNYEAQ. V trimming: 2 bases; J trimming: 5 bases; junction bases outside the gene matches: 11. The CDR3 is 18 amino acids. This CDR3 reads CASSLWLAGDSETGELFF. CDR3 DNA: TGTGCCAGCAGCTTATGGCTAGCGGGGGATTCTGAAACCGGGGAGCTGTTTTTT.

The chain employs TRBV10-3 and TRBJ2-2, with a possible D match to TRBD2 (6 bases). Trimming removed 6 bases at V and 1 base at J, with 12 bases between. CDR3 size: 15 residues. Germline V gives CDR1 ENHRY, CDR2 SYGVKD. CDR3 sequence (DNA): TGTGCCATCAGCGGGGGAACCAAGAACACCGGGGAGCTGTTTTTT. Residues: CAISGGTKNTGELFF.

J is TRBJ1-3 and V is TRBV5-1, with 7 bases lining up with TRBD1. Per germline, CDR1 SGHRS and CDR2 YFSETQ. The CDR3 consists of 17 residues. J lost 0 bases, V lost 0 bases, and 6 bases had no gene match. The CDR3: CASSLAGTVSSGNTIYF. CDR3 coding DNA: TGCGCCAGCAGCTTGGCCGGGACAGTGAGCTCTGGAAACACCATATATTTT.

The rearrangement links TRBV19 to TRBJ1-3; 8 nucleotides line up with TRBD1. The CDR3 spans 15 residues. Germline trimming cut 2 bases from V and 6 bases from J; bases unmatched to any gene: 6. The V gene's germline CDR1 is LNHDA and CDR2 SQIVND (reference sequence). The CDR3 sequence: CASSISSTGVNTIYF. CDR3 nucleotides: TGTGCCAGTAGTATATCCTCGACAGGGGTAAACACCATATATTTT.

DNA for the CDR3: TGCGCCAGCAGTGGGTCCCTCTCCGGGGTTGAAGCTTTCTTT. This sequence encodes CASSGSLSGVEAFF. V usage is TRBV10-1 and J usage is TRBJ1-1; D unresolved. Trimming left V 4 bases short and J 7 bases short, with 16 bases between. CDR1 and CDR2 from the germline V gene are WNHNN and SYGVQD (reference sequence). There are 14 residues in the CDR3.

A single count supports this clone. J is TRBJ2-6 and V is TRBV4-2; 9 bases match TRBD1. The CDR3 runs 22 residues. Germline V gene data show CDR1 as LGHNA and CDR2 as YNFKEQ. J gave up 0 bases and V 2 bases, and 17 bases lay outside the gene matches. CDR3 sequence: CASSQNSWTGALTHSGANVLTF. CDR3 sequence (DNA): TGTGCCAGCAGCCAAAATAGTTGGACAGGGGCTTTAACCCACTCTGGGGCCAACGTCCTGACTTTC.